The clone carrying this TCR beta chain ranks as medium-sized (0.01 to 0.1%). Its antigen is unidentified. The data originate from a study of T-cell reconstitution after alpha-beta-depleted transplantation in children. The authors prepared the TCRbeta library with unique molecular identifiers. TCRdb processed the PCR reads anew with MiXCR; each CDR3 protein has one entry. Of approximately 15,000 distinct CDR3 sequences in the sample, 4.5% to 6% were seen once. The CDR3 length is 15 residues. The ends lost 6 bases at V and 7 bases at J; junction bases unmatched: 14. Germline assignment: CDR1 SEHNR and CDR2 FQNEAQ (reference sequence). General observations from the study: About two months after transplant, alpha-beta T cells reportedly came from several hundred expanded graft clones. Among T cells one year after transplant, newly produced cells accounted for most counts and diversity.

Specimen: PBMCs, collected before TCRalphabeta/CD19-depleted stem cell transplant. The clonotype originates from a boy between 10 and 17 years old with acute lymphoblastic leukemia, due to receive a stem cell transplant. The chain joins TRBV7-9 to TRBJ2-7; 8 bases map to TRBD2. CDR3 nucleotides: TGTGCCAGCAGTATCGGACTAGCCCATTCTTGGGAGCAGTACTTC. It codes for CASSIGLAHSWEQYF.